This T cell receptor (beta chain) was profiled in a study of blood T cell repertoires in COVID-19. Overall study context: From the United States, Italy and Spain came samples of acute and convalescent COVID-19. T cells, B-cell-depleted T cells, or PBMCs supplied cDNA or gDNA.

Generated by immunoSEQ multiplex PCR, the TCRdb table keeps only in-frame clones and is missing some. In the table there are 95,000 to 150,000 clones, about 80% of which are singletons. From germline, CDR1 is SGDLS and CDR2 YYNGEE. This CDR3 has 16 amino acids. The junction had 6 bases not matched to a gene; V was cut back by 4 bases and J by 1 base. Sequencing was done on a sample of peripheral blood. The rearrangement uses TRBV9 and TRBJ2-2; 8 positions match TRBD1. The origin of this receptor is a man aged 55 to 69 with acute or convalescent COVID-19. The CDR3 spells CASSPRGTGNTGELFF. The CDR3 nucleotides are TGTGCCAGCAGCCCCAGAGGGACAGGGAACACCGGGGAGCTGTTTTTT.